This T cell receptor beta chain was documented in a study of cytotoxic CD8 clonotypes in ibrutinib-treated CLL. Per germline, CDR1 SNHLY and CDR2 FYNNEI. CDR3 size: 14 residues. Unmatched junction bases numbered 8, after V lost 9 bases and J lost 3 bases. This clone was observed a single time. Here immunoSEQ multiplex PCR was the method, and the copy in TCRdb shows in-frame clones only, minus some. The sample has fewer than 400,000 clones; approximately 67% are singletons. Source: PBMCs, taken after 36 months of ibrutinib treatment. The sequence derives from a human donor with chronic lymphocytic leukemia. The chain combines TRBV2 with TRBJ1-2; 9 bases fit TRBD1. CDR3 DNA: TGTGCCAGTCCCCACAGGGGGCCGCACTATGGCTACACCTTC. It encodes CASPHRGPHYGYTF.